This TCR beta chain comes out of a study of CD8 T cells in ankylosing spondylitis. General observations from the study: Previous work reported some of these motif variants in the synovial fluid and blood of reactive arthritis. Eight or nine highly homologous variants formed a TCR beta motif that appeared characteristic of ankylosing spondylitis blood.

TCRdb itself ran the 5' RACE reads through MiXCR, one entry per CDR3 protein. The top ten hold 9.1% of the sample, which has around 300,000 distinct CDR3 sequences, around 10% seen once. Deletions cut 1 base from V and 9 bases from J, with 10 bases between. Germline V gives CDR1 SGHAT, CDR2 FQNNGV. This CDR3 region has 13 residues. Regarding this clonotype: Its matching antigen is unknown.

The chain has TRBV11-2 and TRBJ2-1, with D perhaps TRBD2 (5 bases). The sequence was collected from a female donor with ankylosing spondylitis or in good health (not recorded which). Sequenced: blood, either unsorted or a sorted T cell fraction (not recorded which). The CDR3 sequence is CASSLVLVGEQFF. The CDR3 DNA reads TGTGCCAGCAGCTTAGTACTAGTCGGTGAGCAGTTCTTC.